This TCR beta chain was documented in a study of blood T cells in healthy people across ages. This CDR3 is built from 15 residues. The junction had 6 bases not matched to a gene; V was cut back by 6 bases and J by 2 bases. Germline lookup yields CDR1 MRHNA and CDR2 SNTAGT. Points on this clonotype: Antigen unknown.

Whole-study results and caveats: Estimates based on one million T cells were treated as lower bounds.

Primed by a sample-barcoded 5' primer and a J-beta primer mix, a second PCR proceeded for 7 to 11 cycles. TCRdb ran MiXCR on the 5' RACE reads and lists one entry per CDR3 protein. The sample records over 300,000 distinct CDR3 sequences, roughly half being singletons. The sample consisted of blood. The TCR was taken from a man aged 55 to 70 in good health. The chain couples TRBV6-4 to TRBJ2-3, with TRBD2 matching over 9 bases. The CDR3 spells CASSGAGGLTDTQYF. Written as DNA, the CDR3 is TGTGCCAGCAGCGGAGCGGGGGGCCTCACAGATACGCAGTATTTT.